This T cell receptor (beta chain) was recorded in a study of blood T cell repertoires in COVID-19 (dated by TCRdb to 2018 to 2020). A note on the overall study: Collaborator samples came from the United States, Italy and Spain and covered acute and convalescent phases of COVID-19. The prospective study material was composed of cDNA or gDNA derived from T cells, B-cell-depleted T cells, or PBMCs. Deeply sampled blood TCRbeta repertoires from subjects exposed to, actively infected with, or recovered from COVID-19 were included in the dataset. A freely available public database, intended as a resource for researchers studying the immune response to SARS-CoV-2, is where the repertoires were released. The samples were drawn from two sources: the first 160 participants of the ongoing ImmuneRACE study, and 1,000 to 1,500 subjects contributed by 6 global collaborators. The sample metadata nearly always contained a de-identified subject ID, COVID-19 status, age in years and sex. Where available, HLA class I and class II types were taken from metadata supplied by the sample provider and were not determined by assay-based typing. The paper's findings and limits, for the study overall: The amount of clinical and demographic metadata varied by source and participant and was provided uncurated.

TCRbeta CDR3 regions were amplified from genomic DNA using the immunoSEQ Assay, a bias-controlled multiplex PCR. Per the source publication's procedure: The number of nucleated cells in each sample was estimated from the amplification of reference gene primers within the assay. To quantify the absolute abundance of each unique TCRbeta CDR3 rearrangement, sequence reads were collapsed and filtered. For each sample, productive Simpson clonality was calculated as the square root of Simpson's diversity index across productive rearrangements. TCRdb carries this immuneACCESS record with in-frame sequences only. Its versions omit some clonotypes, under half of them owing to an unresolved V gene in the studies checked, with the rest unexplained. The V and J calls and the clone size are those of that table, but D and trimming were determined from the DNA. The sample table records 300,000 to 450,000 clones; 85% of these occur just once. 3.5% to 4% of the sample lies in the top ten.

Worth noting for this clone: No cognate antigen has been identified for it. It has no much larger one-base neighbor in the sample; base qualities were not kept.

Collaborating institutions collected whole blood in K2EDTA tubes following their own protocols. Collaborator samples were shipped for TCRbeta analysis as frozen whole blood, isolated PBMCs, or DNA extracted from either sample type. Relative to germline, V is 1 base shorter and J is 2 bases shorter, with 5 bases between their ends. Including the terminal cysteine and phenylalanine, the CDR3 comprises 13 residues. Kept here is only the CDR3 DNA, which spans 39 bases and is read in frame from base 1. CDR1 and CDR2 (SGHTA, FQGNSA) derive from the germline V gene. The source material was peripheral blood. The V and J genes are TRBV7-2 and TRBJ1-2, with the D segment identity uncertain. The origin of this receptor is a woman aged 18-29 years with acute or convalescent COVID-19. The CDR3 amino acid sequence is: CASSLGRNYGYTF. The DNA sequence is TGTGCCAGCAGCTTAGGCAGAAACTATGGCTACACCTTC.